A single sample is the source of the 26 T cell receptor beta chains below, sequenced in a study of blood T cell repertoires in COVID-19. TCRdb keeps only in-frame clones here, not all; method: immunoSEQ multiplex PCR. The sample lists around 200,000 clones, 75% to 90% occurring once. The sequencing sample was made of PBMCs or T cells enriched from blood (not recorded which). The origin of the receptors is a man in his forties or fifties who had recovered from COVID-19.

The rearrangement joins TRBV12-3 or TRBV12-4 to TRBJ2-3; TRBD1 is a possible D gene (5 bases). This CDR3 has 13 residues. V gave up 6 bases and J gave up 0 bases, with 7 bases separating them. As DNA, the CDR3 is TGTGCCAGCAGACAGGCGAGCACAGATACGCAGTATTTT. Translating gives CASRQASTDTQYF.

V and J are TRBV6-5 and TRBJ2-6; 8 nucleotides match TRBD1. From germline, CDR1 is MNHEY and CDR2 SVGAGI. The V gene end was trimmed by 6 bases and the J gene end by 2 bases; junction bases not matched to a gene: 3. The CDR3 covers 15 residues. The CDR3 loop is CASRIQGAGANVLTF. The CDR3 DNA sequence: TGTGCCAGCAGAATACAGGGGGCTGGGGCCAACGTCCTGACTTTC.

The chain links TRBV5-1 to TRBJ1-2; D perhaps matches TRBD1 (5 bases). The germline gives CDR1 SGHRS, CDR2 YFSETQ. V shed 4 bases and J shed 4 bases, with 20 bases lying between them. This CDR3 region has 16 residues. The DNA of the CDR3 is TGCGCCAGCAGCCCTTTCGAAAGGGGCTATGGCTATGGCTACACCTTC. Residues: CASSPFERGYGYGYTF. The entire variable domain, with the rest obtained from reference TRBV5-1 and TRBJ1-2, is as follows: KAGVTQTPRYLIKTRGQQVTLSCSPISGHRSVSWYQQTPGQGLQFLFEYFSETQRNKGNFPGRFSGRQFSNSRSEMNVSTLELGDSALYLCASSPFERGYGYGYTFGSGTRLTVV.

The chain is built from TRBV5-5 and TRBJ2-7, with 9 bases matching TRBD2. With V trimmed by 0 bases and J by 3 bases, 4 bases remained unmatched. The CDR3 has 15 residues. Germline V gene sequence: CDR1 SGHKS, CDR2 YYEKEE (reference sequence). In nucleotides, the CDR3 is TGTGCCAGCAGCTTGGAGGGGACTAGCTACTACGAGCAGTACTTC. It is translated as CASSLEGTSYYEQYF.

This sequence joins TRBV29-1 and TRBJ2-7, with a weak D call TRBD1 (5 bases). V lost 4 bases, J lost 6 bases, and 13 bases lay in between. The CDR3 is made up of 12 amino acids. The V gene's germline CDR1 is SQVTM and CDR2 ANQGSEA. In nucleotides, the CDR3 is TGCAGCGTTGTGCAGGGTCCCTCCGAGCAGTACTTC. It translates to CSVVQGPSEQYF.

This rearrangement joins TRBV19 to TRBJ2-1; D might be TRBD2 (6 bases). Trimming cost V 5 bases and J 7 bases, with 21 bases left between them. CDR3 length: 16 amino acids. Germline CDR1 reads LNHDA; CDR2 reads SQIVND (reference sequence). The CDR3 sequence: CASSLGGRARGNEQFF. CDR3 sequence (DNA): TGTGCCAGTAGTTTGGGGGGAAGGGCGCGAGGTAATGAGCAGTTCTTC.

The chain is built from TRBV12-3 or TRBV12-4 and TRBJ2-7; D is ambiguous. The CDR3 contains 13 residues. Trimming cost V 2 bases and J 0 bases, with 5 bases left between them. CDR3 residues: CASSLQDSYEQYF. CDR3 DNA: TGTGCCAGCAGTTTACAGGACTCCTACGAGCAGTACTTC.

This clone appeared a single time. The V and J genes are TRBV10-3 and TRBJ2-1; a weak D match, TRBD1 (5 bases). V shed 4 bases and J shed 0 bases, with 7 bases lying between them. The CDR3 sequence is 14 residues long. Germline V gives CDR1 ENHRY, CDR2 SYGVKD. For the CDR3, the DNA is TGTGCCATCAGTGGGACACCCTCCTACAATGAGCAGTTCTTC. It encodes CAISGTPSYNEQFF.

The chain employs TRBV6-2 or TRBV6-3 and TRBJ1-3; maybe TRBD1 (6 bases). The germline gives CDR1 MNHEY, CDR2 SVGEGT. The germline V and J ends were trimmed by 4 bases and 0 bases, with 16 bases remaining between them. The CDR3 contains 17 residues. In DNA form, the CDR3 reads TGTGCCAGCAGTTTACCAGCCGACAGGAGCTCTGGAAACACCATATATTTT. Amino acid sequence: CASSLPADRSSGNTIYF.

CDR3 sequence reads: CAWRAGLASHEQYF. DNA of the CDR3: TGTGCCTGGAGGGCGGGACTAGCTTCCCACGAGCAGTACTTC. The chain has TRBV30 and TRBJ2-7; 9 bases are shared with TRBD2. CDR1 and CDR2 from the germline V gene are GTSNPN and SVGIG (reference sequence). The CDR3 runs 14 residues. V lost 3 bases and J lost 5; bases outside the gene matches: 8. The full variable domain, its missing parts supplied by reference TRBV30 and TRBJ2-7, is SQTIHQWPATLVQPVGSPLSLECTVEGTSNPNLYWYRQAAGRGLQLLFYSVGIGQISSEVPQNLSASRPQDRQFILSSKKLLLSDSGFYLCAWRAGLASHEQYFGPGTRLTVT.

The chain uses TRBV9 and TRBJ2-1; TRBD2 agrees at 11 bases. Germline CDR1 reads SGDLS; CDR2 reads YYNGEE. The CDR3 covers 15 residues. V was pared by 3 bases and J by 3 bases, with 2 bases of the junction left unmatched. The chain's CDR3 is CASSATSGSYNEQFF. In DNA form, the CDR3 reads TGTGCCAGCAGCGCCACTAGCGGGAGCTACAATGAGCAGTTCTTC. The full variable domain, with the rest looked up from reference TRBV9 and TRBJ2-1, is DSGVTQTPKHLITATGQRVTLRCSPRSGDLSVYWYQQSLDQGLQFLIQYYNGEERAKGNILERFSAQQFPDLHSELNLSSLELGDSALYFCASSATSGSYNEQFFGPGTRLTVL.

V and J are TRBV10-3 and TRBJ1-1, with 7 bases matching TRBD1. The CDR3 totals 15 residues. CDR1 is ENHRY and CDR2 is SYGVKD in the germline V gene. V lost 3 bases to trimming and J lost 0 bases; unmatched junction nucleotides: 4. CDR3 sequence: CAISDLGGLNTEAFF. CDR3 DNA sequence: TGTGCCATCAGTGACCTAGGGGGCTTGAACACTGAAGCTTTCTTT.

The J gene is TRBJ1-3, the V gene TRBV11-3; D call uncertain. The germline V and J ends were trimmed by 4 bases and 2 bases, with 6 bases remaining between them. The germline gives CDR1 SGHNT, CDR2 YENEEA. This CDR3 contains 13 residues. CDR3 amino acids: CASSSSPGNTIYF. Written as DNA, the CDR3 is TGTGCCAGCAGCTCTTCCCCTGGAAACACCATATATTTT.

The CDR3 spells CASSIGGAGGTDTQYF. The CDR3 DNA follows: TGTGCCAGTAGTATAGGCGGGGCGGGAGGCACAGATACGCAGTATTTT. This chain connects TRBV19 to TRBJ2-3; TRBD2 agrees at 7 bases. This CDR3 has 16 residues. The germline gives CDR1 LNHDA, CDR2 SQIVND (reference sequence). With 1 base clipped from V and 1 base from J, the junction kept 5 bases outside the gene matches.

CDR3 protein: CASRDRVSSPLHF. The CDR3 DNA sequence: TGTGCCAGCCGGGACAGGGTATCTTCACCCCTCCACTTT. V is TRBV6-5 and J is TRBJ1-6; the match to TRBD1 covers 9 bases. The J segment lost 9 bases and the V segment lost 8 bases, leaving 5 bases of the junction unmatched. The CDR3 loop spans 13 amino acids. Germline CDR1 and CDR2: MNHEY and SVGAGI.

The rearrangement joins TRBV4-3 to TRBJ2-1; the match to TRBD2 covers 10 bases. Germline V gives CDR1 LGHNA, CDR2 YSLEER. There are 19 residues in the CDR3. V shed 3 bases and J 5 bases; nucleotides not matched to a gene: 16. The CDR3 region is CASSHNLAGAGVVHNEQFF. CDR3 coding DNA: TGCGCCAGCAGCCATAATCTAGCGGGAGCTGGAGTAGTCCACAATGAGCAGTTCTTC.

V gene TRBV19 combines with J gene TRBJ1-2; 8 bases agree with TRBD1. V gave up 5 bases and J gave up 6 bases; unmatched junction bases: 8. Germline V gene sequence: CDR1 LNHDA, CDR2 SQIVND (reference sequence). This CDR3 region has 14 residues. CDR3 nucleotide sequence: TGTGCCAGTAGTGACTGGCAGGGGGCAGATGGCTACACCTTC. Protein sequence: CASSDWQGADGYTF.

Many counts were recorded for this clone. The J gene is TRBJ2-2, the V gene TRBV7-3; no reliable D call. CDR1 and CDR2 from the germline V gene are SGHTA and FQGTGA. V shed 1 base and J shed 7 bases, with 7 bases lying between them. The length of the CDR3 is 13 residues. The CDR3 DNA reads TGTGCCAGCAGCTTAAATGGCTTCGGGGAGCTGTTTTTT. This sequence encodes CASSLNGFGELFF. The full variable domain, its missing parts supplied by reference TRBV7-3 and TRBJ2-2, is GAGVSQTPSNKVTEKGKYVELRCDPISGHTALYWYRQSLGQGPEFLIYFQGTGAADDSGLPNDRFFAVRPEGSVSTLKIQRTERGDSAVYLCASSLNGFGELFFGEGSRLTVL.

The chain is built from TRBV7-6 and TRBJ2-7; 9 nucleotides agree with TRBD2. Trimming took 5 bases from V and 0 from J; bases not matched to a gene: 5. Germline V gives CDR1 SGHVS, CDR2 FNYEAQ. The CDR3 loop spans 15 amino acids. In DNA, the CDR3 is TGTGCCAGCAGCCCCTATAGCGGGAGCTCCTACGAGCAGTACTTC. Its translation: CASSPYSGSSYEQYF.

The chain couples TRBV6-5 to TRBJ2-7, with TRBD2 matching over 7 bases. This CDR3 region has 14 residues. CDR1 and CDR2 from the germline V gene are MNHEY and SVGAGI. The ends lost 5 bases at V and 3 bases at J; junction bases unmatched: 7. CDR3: CASSPGGSRYEQYF. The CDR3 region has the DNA TGTGCCAGCAGTCCGGGGGGTAGTCGCTACGAGCAGTACTTC.

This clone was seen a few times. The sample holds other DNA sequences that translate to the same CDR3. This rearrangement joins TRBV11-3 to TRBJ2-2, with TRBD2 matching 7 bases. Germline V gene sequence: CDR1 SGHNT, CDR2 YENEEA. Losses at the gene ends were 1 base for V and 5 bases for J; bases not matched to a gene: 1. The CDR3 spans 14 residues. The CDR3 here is CASSLAGGTGELFF. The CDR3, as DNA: TGTGCCAGCAGCTTAGCGGGAGGAACCGGGGAGCTGTTTTTT.

CDR3 DNA sequence: TGTGCCAGTAGTATCCGGGACAGGGTCTACGAGCAGTACTTC. This sequence encodes CASSIRDRVYEQYF. This rearrangement joins TRBV19 to TRBJ2-7; the match to TRBD1 covers 9 bases. The J segment lost 3 bases and the V segment lost 3 bases, leaving 3 bases of the junction unmatched. Germline CDR1 reads LNHDA; CDR2 reads SQIVND (reference sequence). This CDR3 region has 14 residues. Looking up the rest from reference TRBV19 and TRBJ2-7 gives the full variable domain: DGGITQSPKYLFRKEGQNVTLSCEQNLNHDAMYWYRQDPGQGLRLIYYSQIVNDFQKGDIAEGYSVSREKKESFPLTVTSAQKNPTAFYLCASSIRDRVYEQYFGPGTRLTVT.

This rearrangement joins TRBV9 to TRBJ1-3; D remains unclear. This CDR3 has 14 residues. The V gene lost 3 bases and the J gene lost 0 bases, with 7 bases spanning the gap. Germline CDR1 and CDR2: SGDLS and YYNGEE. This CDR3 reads CASSATASGNTIYF. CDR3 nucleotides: TGTGCCAGCAGCGCCACTGCCTCTGGAAACACCATATATTTT.

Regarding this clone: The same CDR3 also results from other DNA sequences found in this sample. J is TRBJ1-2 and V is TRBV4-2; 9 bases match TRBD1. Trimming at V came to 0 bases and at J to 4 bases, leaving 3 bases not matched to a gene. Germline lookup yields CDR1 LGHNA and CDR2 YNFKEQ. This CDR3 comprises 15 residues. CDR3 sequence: CASSQDGQGSYGYTF. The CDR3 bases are TGTGCCAGCAGCCAAGACGGACAGGGGAGCTATGGCTACACCTTC.

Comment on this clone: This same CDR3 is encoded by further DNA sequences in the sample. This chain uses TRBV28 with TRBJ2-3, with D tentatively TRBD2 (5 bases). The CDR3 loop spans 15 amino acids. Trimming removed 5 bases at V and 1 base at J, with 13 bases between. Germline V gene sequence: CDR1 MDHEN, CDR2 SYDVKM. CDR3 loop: CASSLAGGGTDTQYF. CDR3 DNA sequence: TGTGCCAGCAGTCTGGCGGGCGGAGGCACAGATACGCAGTATTTT.

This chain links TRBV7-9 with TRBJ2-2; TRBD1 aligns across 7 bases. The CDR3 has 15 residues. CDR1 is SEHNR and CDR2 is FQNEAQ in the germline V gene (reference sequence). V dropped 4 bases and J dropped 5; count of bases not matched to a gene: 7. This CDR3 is CASSSRQGETGELFF. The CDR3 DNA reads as TGTGCCAGCAGCTCCCGACAGGGCGAGACCGGGGAGCTGTTTTTT.